Included here is one T cell receptor beta chain sequence, with context. The antigen is undetermined. Unique molecular identifiers were built into the TCR beta cDNA libraries. T cells, roughly 0.85 to 10 million of them, yielded approximately 530,000 cDNA molecules. A single record per CDR3 protein comes from TCRdb applying MiXCR to the PCR reads. The table records more than 450,000 distinct CDR3 sequences, 30% to 40% of them present only once. The data stem from a study of post-analysis software for immune sequencing data. Whole-study context: The patients showed relapsing-remitting, secondary progressive and progressive-relapsing multiple sclerosis courses. General study points: The normalized Chao1 diversity of multiple sclerosis patients was significantly lower than that of controls. Patients had higher frequencies than controls of about five TRBV segments, including TRBV5-6, TRBV5-1 and TRBV20-1.

Deletions cut 2 bases from V and 7 bases from J, with 9 bases between. This CDR3 is 14 amino acids long. The receptor's source is a girl aged 2 to 17 with multiple sclerosis. The sequenced material came from blood. This chain links TRBV12-3 or TRBV12-4 with TRBJ1-6; tentative D call: TRBD1 (5 bases). For the CDR3, the DNA is TGTGCCAGCAGTTTATGGGACTTAAATTCACCCCTCCACTTT. This sequence encodes CASSLWDLNSPLHF.